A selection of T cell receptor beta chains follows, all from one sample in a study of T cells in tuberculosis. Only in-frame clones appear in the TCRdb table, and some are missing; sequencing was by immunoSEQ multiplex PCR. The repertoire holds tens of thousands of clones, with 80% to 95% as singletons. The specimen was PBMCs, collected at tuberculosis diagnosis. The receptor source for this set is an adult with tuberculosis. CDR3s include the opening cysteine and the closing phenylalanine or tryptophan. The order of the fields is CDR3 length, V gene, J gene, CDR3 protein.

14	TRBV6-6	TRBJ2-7	CASSFGTGGSEQYF
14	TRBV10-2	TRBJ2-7	CASTDRERTYEQYF
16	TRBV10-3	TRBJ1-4	CAISEGGLATNEKLFF
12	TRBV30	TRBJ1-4	CAWGRVQEKLFF
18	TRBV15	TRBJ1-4	CATSRGAGTELPNEKLFF
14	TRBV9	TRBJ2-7	CASSPTSGGGQQYF
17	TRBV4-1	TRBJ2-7	CASSQTGGAGRTYEQYF
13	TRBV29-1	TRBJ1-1	CSVDRALNTEAFF
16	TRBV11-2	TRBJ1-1	CASSLANWDRFTEAFF
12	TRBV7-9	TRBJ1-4	CASSFLNEKLFF
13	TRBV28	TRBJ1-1	CASIPQGNTEAFF
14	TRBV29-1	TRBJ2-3	CSVYHSGSTDTQYF
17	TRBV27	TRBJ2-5	CASSPTGLAGFAETQYF
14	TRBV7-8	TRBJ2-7	CASSHRGSSYEQYF
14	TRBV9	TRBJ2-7	CASSSGGSTYEQYF
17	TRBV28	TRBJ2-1	CASSLSSASGLYNEQFF
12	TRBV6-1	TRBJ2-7	CASSVTGHEQYF
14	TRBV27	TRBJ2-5	CASRSLAGEWTQYF
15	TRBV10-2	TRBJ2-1	CASILAGHTYNEQFF
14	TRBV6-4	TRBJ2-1	CASSDNRLANEQFF
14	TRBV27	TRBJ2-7	CASSPRGQNYEQYF
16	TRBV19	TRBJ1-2	CASSILPHPDRGGYTF
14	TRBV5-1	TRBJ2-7	CASSSGLAGYEQYF
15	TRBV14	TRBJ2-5	CASSQGATGWMTQYF
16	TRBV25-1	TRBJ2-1	CASSSVGLAGDNEQFF
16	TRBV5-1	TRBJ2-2	CASSPGQGSTSWELFF
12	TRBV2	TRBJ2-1	CASSRDNNEQFF
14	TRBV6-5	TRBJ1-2	CASARGHLNYGYTF
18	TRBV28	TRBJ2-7	CASSANLPGQGSSYEQYF
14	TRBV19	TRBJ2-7	CASSSGGFSYEQYF
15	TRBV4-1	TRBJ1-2	CASSPREPSLWGYTF
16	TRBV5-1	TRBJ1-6	CASSLDTPGNNSPLHF
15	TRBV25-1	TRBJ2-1	CASGRTGTGSNEQFF
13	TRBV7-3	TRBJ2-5	CASSLALEGTQYF
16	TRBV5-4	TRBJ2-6	CASSLARASGANVLTF
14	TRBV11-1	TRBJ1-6	CASSLGGPYSPLHF
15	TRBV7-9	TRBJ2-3	CASSLSDRVTDTQYF
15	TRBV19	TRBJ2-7	CASSRERGYSYEQYF
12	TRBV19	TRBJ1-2	CATLWPEVGYTF
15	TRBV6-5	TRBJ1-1	CASSYADRRNTEAFF
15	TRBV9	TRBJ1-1	CASSVAGLPNTEAFF
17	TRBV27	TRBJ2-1	CASSWGSSGSSYNEQFF
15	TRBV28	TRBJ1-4	CASGGTGGAREKLFF
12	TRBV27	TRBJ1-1	CASSLQATEAFF
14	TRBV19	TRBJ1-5	CASSLEESNQPQHF
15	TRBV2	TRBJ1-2	CASSPNRDRGHGYTF
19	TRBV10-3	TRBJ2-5	CAISDLGLAGGRTQETQYF
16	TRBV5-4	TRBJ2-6	CASSLDFVSGANVLTF